The source of this T cell receptor beta chain is a study of neurological immune-mediated disorders (dated by TCRdb to about 2019). Looking at the study overall: Using UMI-based sequencing, the study compared peripheral blood TCR-beta repertoires from patients with HTLV-I-associated myelopathy (HAM/TSP), patients with multiple sclerosis, and healthy controls. The approximately 100 TCR-beta libraries included longitudinal samples, technical triplicates and paired sorted CD4+ and CD8+ T-cell subsets alongside PBMC samples. The cohort was made up of about 66 subjects, consisting of some 14 HAM/TSP patients, 35 or so multiple sclerosis patients and around 20 healthy controls.

Blood bank volunteers in Maryland, USA served as the healthy controls. Libraries from unsorted PBMCs were made from 2 million PBMCs kept in RNAlater at -80 degrees C until RNA extraction. PBMCs were separated from peripheral blood using Ficoll-Hypaque density gradient centrifugation and then cryopreserved in liquid nitrogen. cDNA was synthesized by template-switch 5'RACE using a primer carrying a 10-nucleotide random unique molecular identifier by which each TCR transcript was tagged. Each sequencing run produced over 170 million TCR-beta sequences covering 15-18 subjects. Total RNA was extracted with the RNeasy kit. TCR-beta VDJ regions were amplified with primers for the TCR constant region and the 5'RACE anchor, using the KAPA Real-time Library Amplification kit. Sample indexes and Illumina adaptors were added in a first PCR, after which library yield was increased in a second PCR. After purification with Ampure beads, the TCR product of roughly 650 bp was size-selected on a 2% E-gel SizeSelection system. Before pooling, libraries had their quality checked on a Bioanalyzer, their concentration measured with Qubit, and their quantity determined with the Kapa Library Quantification kit. Libraries were sequenced paired-end 2 x 150 bp on an Illumina HiSeq 2500. To increase sequence diversity, roughly 24-30% phiX was spiked into each library pool. From the authors' description of their analysis: Quality-filtered reads were processed with the UMI-based MiGEC pipeline, which removed over 75% of raw TCR sequences during error correction. VDJ genes were aligned to IMGT germline references, and each clonotype was defined by a unique CDR3 amino acid sequence together with V-J genes. Clonal expansion, Shannon diversity and CDR3 relatedness were evaluated with VDJtools (CalcPairwiseDistances, ClusterSamples), while phylogenetic trees were built in CLCbio workbench. A clone was classed as expanded if it had 8 or more unique UMIs, a cutoff based on coefficient-of-variation modelling across technical triplicates. TCRdb reworked the public reads: Q25 trimming with fastp, MiXCR clone assembly, productive beta chains retained. Each CDR3 protein gets just one entry, which takes the most common genes and DNA from the rows behind it. TCRdb's processing, not the authors' own work, is the source of the V and J calls. The sample contains tens of thousands of distinct CDR3 sequences, around 14% of them found a single time. The leading ten clones occupy about 28% of the sample.

For this clonotype: Its antigen is not yet known. The sample holds no much larger clone one base away, and base qualities are not on file.

The paper's findings and limits, for the study overall: No identical CDR3 amino acid sequences were found to be shared among expanded clones across subjects, suggesting that TCR-beta repertoires were private in all groups. TCR clonal expansion was highest in HAM/TSP patients and lowest in MS patients, with MS patients falling below even healthy controls.

CDR1 MNHEY and CDR2 SVGAGI were looked up in the germline V gene. CDR3 length: 15 amino acids, cysteine to phenylalanine. Just CDR3 DNA is preserved here, 45 bases in frame from base 1. Trimming removed 6 bases from V and 4 bases from J; the gene matches leave 9 bases unexplained. Sequenced input: PBMCs. This clonotype originated in an older man in good health. The rearrangement joined TRBV6-5 to TRBJ1-5, with TRBD1 matching 7 junction bases. At the DNA level, the sequence is TGTGCCAGCAGCCGCCAGGGGGTACCAAATCAGCCCCAGCATTTT. It specifies CASSRQGVPNQPQHF.